This note documents a single T cell receptor beta chain sequence. The data stem from a study of blood T cell repertoires in COVID-19. Original methodology: The assay estimated nucleated cells by amplifying reference gene primers. Profiling relied on immunoSEQ multiplex PCR, and the TCRdb table lists in-frame clones only, not all of them. V, J and clone size were drawn from that table, and D and trimming were deduced from the DNA. The table has roughly 190,000 clones, roughly 83% seen once. Living in about two dozen US areas, the participants were between roughly 18 and 90 years of age. Donors were grouped by their self-reported clinical history. The CDR3 loop spans 20 amino acids. V lost 6 bases and J lost 0; bases outside the gene matches: 20. Germline lookup yields CDR1 LGHNA and CDR2 YNFKEQ.

V is TRBV4-2 and J is TRBJ1-3, with 7 bases lining up with TRBD1. Sequencing was done on a sample of PBMCs or T cells enriched from blood (not recorded which). The source of this sequence is a woman in her thirties who had recovered from COVID-19. The CDR3 protein is CASRQRDRDSSIPSGNTIYF. CDR3 nucleotide sequence: TGTGCCAGCAGACAACGCGACCGGGACAGTTCAATTCCCTCTGGAAACACCATATATTTT.